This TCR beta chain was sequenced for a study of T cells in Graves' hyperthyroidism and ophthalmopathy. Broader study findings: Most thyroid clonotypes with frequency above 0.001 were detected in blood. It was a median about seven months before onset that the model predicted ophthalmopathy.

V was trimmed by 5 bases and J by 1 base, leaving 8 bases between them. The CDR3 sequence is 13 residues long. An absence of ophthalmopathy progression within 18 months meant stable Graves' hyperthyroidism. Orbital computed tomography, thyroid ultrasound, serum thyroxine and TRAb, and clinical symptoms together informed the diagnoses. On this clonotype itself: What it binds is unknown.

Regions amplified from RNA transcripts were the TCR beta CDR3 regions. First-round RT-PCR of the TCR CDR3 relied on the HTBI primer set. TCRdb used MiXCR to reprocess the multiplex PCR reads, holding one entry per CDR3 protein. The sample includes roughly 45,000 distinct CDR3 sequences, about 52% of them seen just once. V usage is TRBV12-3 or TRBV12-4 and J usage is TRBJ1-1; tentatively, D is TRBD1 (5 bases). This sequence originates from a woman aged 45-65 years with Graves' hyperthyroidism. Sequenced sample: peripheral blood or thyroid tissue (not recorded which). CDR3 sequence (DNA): TGTGCCAGCAGTACCGGGGCGAACACTGAAGCTTTCTTT. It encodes CASSTGANTEAFF.